This TCR beta chain was sequenced in a study of blood T cell repertoires in COVID-19. Looking at the study overall: PBMCs, B-cell-depleted T cells, or T cells were the source of the cDNA or gDNA that made up the material.

Recovery meant two consecutive negative NP/OP PCR tests, professional clearance, or resolved symptoms. Original handling: Reference gene primers were amplified, and this amplification served to estimate nucleated cell counts. The method was immunoSEQ multiplex PCR; TCRdb's version includes in-frame clones alone and lacks a portion of them. V, J and clone size were drawn from that table, and D and trimming were deduced from the DNA. The repertoire includes hundreds of thousands of clones, roughly 91% of them detected once, and less than 9.5% sits in the top ten. J was trimmed by 1 base and V by 1 base; bases with no gene match: 5. The CDR3 totals 17 residues. In germline, CDR1 is SGHAT, CDR2 FQNNGV.

This TCR was recovered from a woman aged 25 to 39 who had recovered from COVID-19. The V gene is TRBV11-2, the J gene TRBJ2-5; 11 bases agree with TRBD2. Specimen: PBMCs or T cells enriched from blood (not recorded which). The CDR3 spells CASSLALAGDIQETQYF. For the CDR3, the DNA is TGTGCCAGCAGCTTAGCACTAGCGGGAGACATCCAAGAGACCCAGTACTTC. Combining the CDR3 with reference TRBV11-2 and TRBJ2-5 gives the whole variable domain EAGVAQSPRYKIIEKRQSVAFWCNPISGHATLYWYQQILGQGPKLLIQFQNNGVVDDSQLPKDRFSAERLKGVDSTLKIQPAKLEDSAVYLCASSLALAGDIQETQYFGPGTRLLVL.